This T cell receptor beta chain was obtained from a study of T cells in Graves' hyperthyroidism and ophthalmopathy. Each ophthalmopathy patient scored at least 3 on the Clinical Activity Score and at least 4 on NOSPECS grade, with duration under 3 months. Study-wide findings and caveats: A 13 V-J signature model discriminated ophthalmopathy versus stable hyperthyroidism. Appearing also in blood were most of the thyroid clonotypes expanded above 0.001.

The V end lost 12 bases, the J end lost 1 base, and 10 bases lay between the germline ends. Germline V gives CDR1 KGHDR, CDR2 SFDVKD. The CDR3 has 12 residues. RNA transcripts provided the source from which TCR beta CDR3 regions were amplified. TCR CDR3 underwent first-round RT-PCR with the HTBI primer set. TCRdb reprocessed the multiplex PCR reads via MiXCR and lists one record per CDR3 protein. The sample has roughly 250,000 distinct CDR3 sequences, roughly 20% seen once. About this clonotype itself: No antigen is known for it.

The specimen sequenced was blood. The TCR comes from a young man with Graves' ophthalmopathy. The chain combines TRBV24-1 with TRBJ2-3; no clear D. CDR3 DNA sequence: TGTGCCTCCAAGAGCGGCACAGATACGCAGTATTTT. This codes for CASKSGTDTQYF.